This T cell receptor beta chain was recovered during a study of blood T cell repertoires in COVID-19. For the study at large: Samples of COVID-19 (acute and convalescent) were obtained from the United States, Italy and Spain.

The CDR3 runs to 16 residues. CDR1 is LGHDT and CDR2 is YNNKEL in the germline V gene (reference sequence). J gave up 6 bases and V 4 bases, and 9 bases lay outside the gene matches. Libraries were prepared by immunoSEQ multiplex PCR; TCRdb keeps only in-frame clonotypes and omits some of them. Of some 300,000 clones listed, around nine tenths are singletons. V and J are TRBV3-1 (or the pseudogene TRBV3-2) and TRBJ2-2, with 9 bases identical to TRBD2. Sequenced sample: peripheral blood. This TCR derives from a man in his 70s with acute or convalescent COVID-19. The CDR3 nucleotides read TGTGCCAGCAGCCCTGGTCCCGCGGGGGGGCCCGGGGAGCTGTTTTTT. Its protein product is CASSPGPAGGPGELFF.